The T cell receptor (beta chain) under discussion was sequenced for a study of shared clonotypes between healthy human individuals. Study in general: Donor composition was a couple of women and a few men, aged 18 to 49. CD4 naive and CD4 memory each took three plates per donor, while CD8 naive took two and CD8 memory one.

Each sorted subset replicate got 200 ng genomic DNA, 25,000 to 30,000 genomes. Libraries were prepared by immunoSEQ multiplex PCR; TCRdb keeps only in-frame clonotypes and omits some of them. The repertoire consists of roughly 500,000 clones, with 90% to 96% occurring once and the leading ten covering about 0.064%. V lost 7 bases and J lost 4, with 19 bases in between. The CDR3 sequence is 15 residues long. CDR1 and CDR2 (germline): MNHEY, SMNVEV (reference sequence). All donors qualified as healthy HIV-negative adults and had experienced no recent acute infections or vaccinations. This receptor was obtained from a woman aged 30 to 39 in good health. The genes are TRBV27 and TRBJ1-1; no firm D call. The sample taken for sequencing was naive CD4+ T cells sorted from blood. Subset indicated: CD45RA+ positively selected. This chain's CDR3 is CASKFRVAVATEAFF. The CDR3 bases are TGTGCCAGCAAGTTTAGGGTTGCAGTGGCCACTGAAGCTTTCTTT.